This is a list of T cell receptor beta chains from one sample in a study of blood T cell repertoires in COVID-19. The table came from immunoSEQ multiplex PCR; TCRdb's copy has only in-frame clones and leaves some out. This table has roughly 120,000 clones, approximately 80% appearing once. The sample taken for sequencing was peripheral blood. The receptors were gathered from a woman aged 45-59 years with acute or convalescent COVID-19. The CDR3 runs from the conserved cysteine through the conserved F or W. The D gene is left open where the match is weak. Clone size is shown for a subset of rows, as once, few, many or a class of expanded clone.

V,J,D,size,CDR3,DNA
TRBV18,TRBJ1-3,NA,once,CASSPVPDSGNTIYF,TGTGCCAGCTCACCTGTGCCAGACTCTGGAAACACCATATATTTT
TRBV5-1,TRBJ2-2,NA,once,CASSLVAGAIRIGELFF,TGCGCCAGCAGCTTGGTGGCGGGGGCAATTCGGATCGGGGAGCTGTTTTTT
TRBV10-3,TRBJ1-1,TRBD1,NA,CATIGQGGTEAFF,TGTGCCACCATTGGACAGGGTGGGACTGAAGCTTTCTTT
TRBV5-4,TRBJ1-3,NA,NA,CASSLGGSFSGNTIYF,TGTGCCAGCAGCTTGGGAGGCAGCTTCTCTGGAAACACCATATATTTT
TRBV5-6,TRBJ2-5,TRBD1,NA,CASSSGQGRKTQYF,TGTGCCAGCAGCTCAGGACAGGGGCGGAAGACCCAGTACTTC
TRBV6-5,TRBJ1-5,TRBD1,few,CASGTGRQPQHF,TGTGCCAGCGGGACAGGTCGGCAGCCCCAGCATTTT
TRBV18,TRBJ1-1,TRBD1,NA,CASSLQGAGTEAFF,TGTGCCAGCTCACTACAGGGGGCAGGGACTGAAGCTTTCTTT
TRBV6-6,TRBJ1-1,TRBD1,NA,CASSYLGQGPEAFF,TGTGCCAGCAGTTACCTGGGACAGGGGCCTGAAGCTTTCTTT
TRBV3-1/TRBV3-2,TRBJ1-1,NA,NA,CASTQFQNTEAFF,TGTGCCAGCACCCAGTTTCAAAACACTGAAGCTTTCTTT
TRBV7-8,TRBJ2-1,TRBD2,NA,CASSLDPSGFEQFF,TGTGCCAGCAGCTTAGACCCTAGCGGGTTCGAGCAGTTCTTC
TRBV29-1,TRBJ2-3,TRBD2,NA,CSVDFIGGGTDTQYF,TGCAGCGTAGACTTTATTGGCGGGGGTACAGATACGCAGTATTTT
TRBV7-9,TRBJ2-6,NA,NA,CASSPQGGGESGANVLTF,TGTGCCAGCAGCCCCCAGGGCGGTGGTGAGTCTGGGGCCAACGTCCTGACTTTC
TRBV28,TRBJ1-1,NA,NA,CATFGRLNTEAFF,TGTGCCACCTTTGGGAGGTTGAACACTGAAGCTTTCTTT
TRBV25-1,TRBJ2-1,NA,NA,CASSDPSRLAEQFF,TGTGCCAGCAGTGATCCTTCCCGACTTGCCGAGCAGTTCTTC
TRBV30,TRBJ1-1,NA,NA,CAWSVVPAAEAFF,TGTGCCTGGAGTGTAGTTCCGGCGGCTGAAGCTTTCTTT
TRBV10-3,TRBJ2-7,TRBD1,NA,CAISVEDRAYEQYF,TGTGCCATCAGTGTCGAAGACAGGGCCTACGAGCAGTACTTC
TRBV7-7,TRBJ2-2,NA,NA,CASSEDSYANTGELFF,TGTGCCAGCAGCGAGGACAGCTATGCGAACACCGGGGAGCTGTTTTTT
TRBV11-2,TRBJ1-1,NA,NA,CASSLLGGGEAFF,TGTGCCAGCAGCTTGTTAGGGGGGGGTGAAGCTTTCTTT
TRBV9,TRBJ2-1,TRBD2,once,CASSPRTSGAYYNEQFF,TGTGCCAGCAGCCCCCGGACTAGCGGGGCCTACTACAATGAGCAGTTCTTC
TRBV11-2,TRBJ2-7,TRBD2,NA,CASSLVTGRRGGLYEQYF,TGTGCCAGCAGCTTAGTAACCGGGCGGCGGGGGGGGCTCTACGAGCAGTACTTC
TRBV7-2,TRBJ1-2,TRBD1,NA,CASSRDRGRDGYTF,TGTGCCAGCAGCCGTGACAGGGGGCGGGATGGCTACACCTTC
TRBV11-2,TRBJ1-1,NA,NA,CASSLTGENTEAFF,TGTGCCAGCAGCTTAACGGGGGAGAACACTGAAGCTTTCTTT
TRBV11-2,TRBJ2-5,TRBD1,NA,CASSLQGWGIGETQYF,TGTGCCAGCAGCCTACAGGGGTGGGGAATTGGGGAGACCCAGTACTTC
TRBV5-1,TRBJ1-1,NA,NA,CASSLGPQTRNTEAFF,TGCGCCAGCAGCTTGGGTCCTCAGACAAGGAACACTGAAGCTTTCTTT
TRBV5-6,TRBJ2-2,NA,NA,CASSLRQGLVNTGELFF,TGTGCCAGCAGCCTCCGGCAGGGCCTCGTGAACACCGGGGAGCTGTTTTTT
TRBV10-2,TRBJ1-1,NA,NA,CASSELLNTEAFF,TGCGCCAGCAGTGAACTCCTGAACACTGAAGCTTTCTTT
TRBV5-3,TRBJ2-2,TRBD2,NA,CARSSSGGQSGELFF,TGTGCCAGAAGCTCTAGCGGGGGGCAGTCGGGGGAGCTGTTTTTT
TRBV5-5,TRBJ2-7,TRBD1,NA,CASSFTPGTGGEQYF,TGTGCCAGCAGCTTCACCCCCGGGACAGGGGGCGAGCAGTACTTC
TRBV3-1/TRBV3-2,TRBJ2-5,TRBD2,NA,CASSQGTSGQETQYF,TGTGCCAGCAGCCAAGGGACTAGCGGGCAAGAGACCCAGTACTTC
TRBV12-3/TRBV12-4,TRBJ2-1,TRBD2,NA,CASSPGGPYEQFF,TGTGCCAGCAGCCCGGGGGGGCCATATGAGCAGTTCTTC
TRBV19,TRBJ2-1,NA,NA,CASNLGPVDEQFF,TGTGCCAGCAACTTGGGCCCCGTCGATGAGCAGTTCTTC
TRBV6-6,TRBJ1-6,TRBD1,NA,CASSTTQGARASPLHF,TGTGCCAGCAGTACCACACAGGGGGCAAGGGCTTCACCCCTCCACTTT
TRBV11-2,TRBJ1-2,TRBD1,NA,CASTPTPDRASYGYTF,TGTGCCAGCACTCCTACCCCGGACAGGGCATCGTATGGCTACACCTTC
TRBV28,TRBJ1-2,TRBD1,NA,CASSSEGAGFYGYTF,TGTGCCAGCAGTTCCGAGGGGGCTGGGTTCTATGGCTACACCTTC
TRBV6-5,TRBJ1-6,NA,few,CASSPHLNSPLHF,TGTGCCAGCAGCCCACATCTGAATTCACCCCTCCACTTT
TRBV7-6,TRBJ2-2,TRBD1,few,CASSFDRAENTGELFF,TGTGCCAGCAGCTTCGACAGGGCAGAGAACACCGGGGAGCTGTTTTTT
TRBV7-9,TRBJ1-2,TRBD1,NA,CASSFVTGTGAYGYTF,TGTGCCAGCAGCTTCGTAACCGGGACAGGGGCCTATGGCTACACCTTC
TRBV13,TRBJ2-2,TRBD2,NA,CASSLRPAGGPTGELFF,TGTGCCAGCAGCTTACGGCCAGCGGGGGGGCCCACCGGGGAGCTGTTTTTT
TRBV7-8,TRBJ1-2,TRBD1,NA,CASSLGVRGIGYTF,TGTGCCAGCAGCTTAGGGGTCAGGGGGATCGGCTACACCTTC
TRBV6-5,TRBJ1-2,NA,NA,CAIQGNYGYTF,TGTGCCATACAGGGTAACTATGGCTACACCTTC
TRBV5-1,TRBJ1-2,TRBD1,once,CASSLGTGGPEGYTF,TGCGCCAGCAGCTTGGGGACAGGGGGACCGGAAGGCTACACCTTC
TRBV5-4,TRBJ2-6,TRBD1,NA,CASSSKGQGFGANVLTF,TGTGCCAGCAGCTCGAAAGGACAGGGCTTCGGGGCCAACGTCCTGACTTTC
TRBV9,TRBJ2-3,TRBD2,NA,CASTLRGGGDTQYF,TGTGCCAGCACCCTACGGGGGGGCGGGGATACGCAGTATTTT
TRBV9,TRBJ1-2,NA,NA,CASSPGGGTNYGYTF,TGTGCCAGCAGCCCCGGGGGGGGGACTAACTATGGCTACACCTTC
TRBV5-4,TRBJ2-1,TRBD2,NA,CASSLEASGVGEQFF,TGTGCCAGCAGCTTGGAGGCTAGCGGGGTTGGTGAGCAGTTCTTC